The 6 T cell receptor beta chains below all came from one sample that was sequenced in a study of blood T cell repertoires in COVID-19 (dated by TCRdb to about 2020). The library was built by means of the immunoSEQ multiplex PCR assay. TCRdb's version of the immuneACCESS table is confined to in-frame rearrangements and falls short of the full clone set. An unresolved V gene accounts for under half of the shortfall where checked; the remainder is of unknown origin. The sample table records 85,000 to 120,000 clones; about 90% of these occur just once. Approximately 5% of the sample is taken by the ten largest. Sequenced: peripheral blood. These receptors were collected from a woman between 50 and 59 years old with COVID-19, enrolled during active disease.

The CDR3, as DNA: TGTGCCAGCTCACCCGGGAACCTCTATGGCTACACCTTC. Encoded protein: CASSPGNLYGYTF. The chain joins TRBV18 to TRBJ1-2; the D is unclear. There are 13 residues in the CDR3. Germline CDR1 KGHSH, CDR2 LQKENI. V lost 3 bases and J lost 4, with 9 bases in between.

The chain is built from TRBV28 and TRBJ1-4; D is perhaps TRBD1 (6 bases). V dropped 3 bases and J dropped 4 bases, with 21 bases sitting between them. This CDR3 spans 18 amino acids. Germline V gene sequence: CDR1 MDHEN, CDR2 SYDVKM. CDR3 in DNA: TGTGCCAGCAGTTTGTTACGCCTTACAGGGAGAGGTAATGAAAAACTGTTTTTT. Translation: CASSLLRLTGRGNEKLFF.

V is TRBV6-4 and J is TRBJ1-5; weak D call: TRBD1 (5 bases). Germline V CDR1 and CDR2: MRHNA, SNTAGT. The CDR3 totals 15 residues. Trimming pared 2 bases from V and 5 bases from J, leaving 13 bases between. The CDR3: CASSDVAGPYQPQHF. CDR3 DNA sequence: TGTGCCAGCAGTGACGTGGCAGGGCCGTATCAGCCCCAGCATTTT.

The rearrangement joins TRBV4-1 to TRBJ1-2, with 9 bases identical to TRBD1. Germline values: CDR1 MGHRA, CDR2 YSYEKL. The CDR3 length is 15 residues. V trimming: 0 bases; J trimming: 4 bases; junction bases outside the gene matches: 3. This CDR3 reads CASSQETGGVYGYTF. For the CDR3, the DNA is TGCGCCAGCAGCCAAGAAACAGGGGGCGTCTATGGCTACACCTTC.

V gene TRBV28 combines with J gene TRBJ1-2; D gene uncertain. Germline CDR1 MDHEN, CDR2 SYDVKM. There are 12 residues in the CDR3. Between the trimmed V and J ends, which lost 3 bases and 4 bases, there was a span of 6 bases. DNA of the CDR3: TGTGCCAGCAGTTTGGGAGCCTATGGCTACACCTTC. Translated, it gives CASSLGAYGYTF.

V usage is TRBV7-2 and J usage is TRBJ2-6; TRBD2 aligns across 9 bases. After removal of 1 base from V and 0 bases from J, the junction contained 4 bases not matched to a gene. Germline V gives CDR1 SGHTA, CDR2 FQGNSA. This CDR3 is built from 18 residues. CDR3 bases: TGTGCCAGCAGCTTAGAACCTAGCGGGGACTCTGGGGCCAACGTCCTGACTTTC. As protein: CASSLEPSGDSGANVLTF.